Shown below are 9 T cell receptor beta chains from a single sample sequenced in a study of T cells in Graves' hyperthyroidism and ophthalmopathy. RNA transcripts gave rise to amplified TCR beta CDR3 regions. The HTBI primer set was used in a first-round RT-PCR of the TCR CDR3. TCRdb processed the multiplex PCR reads anew with MiXCR; each CDR3 protein has one entry. Counted here are hundreds of thousands of distinct CDR3 sequences, roughly a sixth occurring once; the ten biggest clones make up 16%. The specimen was blood. These receptor sequences come from a woman between 50 and 59 years old with Graves' hyperthyroidism that later progressed to Graves' ophthalmopathy.

The chain has TRBV6-1 and TRBJ1-5; possible D gene TRBD1, 5 bases. V was pared by 6 bases and J by 2 bases, with 14 bases between. The CDR3 spans 15 residues. Germline CDR1 reads MNHNS; CDR2 reads SASEGT. CDR3 nucleotides: TGTGCCAGCAGCAGGGAATCGGGGGGCAATCAGCCCCAGCATTTT. Its translation is CASSRESGGNQPQHF.

This clonotype was seen many times. This chain connects TRBV20-1 to TRBJ2-3; 7 bases agree with TRBD2. V lost 3 bases and J lost 3; bases outside the gene matches: 6. Germline V gives CDR1 DFQATT, CDR2 SNEGSKA (reference sequence). This CDR3 has 14 residues. The CDR3 DNA sequence: TGCAGTGCTAGGTTCGGCGGGGGAACAGATACGCAGTATTTT. Translating it yields CSARFGGGTDTQYF.

The rearrangement uses TRBV6-1 and TRBJ1-5, with D possibly TRBD1 on 6 matching bases. V dropped 6 bases and J dropped 7 bases, with 13 bases sitting between them. Germline V CDR1 and CDR2: MNHNS, SASEGT. The CDR3 contains 13 residues. The CDR3 DNA reads TGTGCCAGCAGGCAAAGGGACATCCAGCCCCAGCATTTT. Translated: CASRQRDIQPQHF.

This clonotype was detected ten times or more. The chain recombines TRBV3-1 with TRBJ1-6; D may be TRBD1 (6 bases). The germline V gene encodes CDR1 LGHDT and CDR2 YNNKEL (reference sequence). V shed 6 bases and J shed 10 bases, with 13 bases lying between them. CDR3 length: 13 amino acids. CDR3 nucleotides: TGTGCCAGCAGACGAGACACAGGGTCACCCCTCCACTTT. This codes for CASRRDTGSPLHF.

The V call is TRBV9, the J call TRBJ1-1; TRBD1 matches at 10 bases. This CDR3 is built from 15 residues. The junction had 8 bases not matched to a gene; V was cut back by 4 bases and J by 5 bases. Germline V gene sequence: CDR1 SGDLS, CDR2 YYNGEE. In DNA form, the CDR3 reads TGTGCCAGCAGCCCCCGGGGGACAGGGGTGACTGAAGCTTTCTTT. Encoded protein: CASSPRGTGVTEAFF.

This clonotype appeared a few times. The chain carries TRBV19 and TRBJ1-6; D ambiguous. This CDR3 comprises 12 residues. Germline V lookup: CDR1 LNHDA, CDR2 SQIVND (reference sequence). With 3 bases removed from V and 10 bases from J, the gap between germline ends came to 7 bases. The CDR3 region has the DNA TGTGCCAGTAGTATCATGGGGTCACCCCTCCACTTT. Protein: CASSIMGSPLHF. Complete variable domain (other parts from reference TRBV19 and TRBJ1-6): DGGITQSPKYLFRKEGQNVTLSCEQNLNHDAMYWYRQDPGQGLRLIYYSQIVNDFQKGDIAEGYSVSREKKESFPLTVTSAQKNPTAFYLCASSIMGSPLHFGNGTRLTVT.

About this clonotype: Given a much more abundant clone one base away, this may be a read error. In nucleotides, the CDR3 is TGTGCCAGCACCCCCGGGCCACAGGAAAAACTGTTTTTT. This gives the protein CASTPGPQEKLFF. The chain has TRBV3-1 and TRBJ1-4; no reliable D call. Germline V gene sequence: CDR1 LGHDT, CDR2 YNNKEL (reference sequence). The CDR3 loop spans 13 amino acids. V shed 7 bases and J shed 8 bases, with 14 bases lying between them.

Turning to this clonotype: One end of the junction fails to match germline, which may point to a read error. The J gene is TRBJ1-2, the V gene TRBV11-2; no definite D call. CDR1 is SGHAT, CDR2 FQNNGV, per germline. This CDR3 has 17 amino acids. CDR3 bases: TGTGCCAGCGGCTTATTTTCCCTCGGGCAGTCAGACTATGGCTACACCTTC. Translation gives CASGLFSLGQSDYGYTF.

The rearrangement uses TRBV9 and TRBJ1-1, with 10 bases matching TRBD1. The CDR3 is 18 residues long. Per the germline V gene, CDR1 is SGDLS and CDR2 is YYNGEE. Trimming cost V 3 bases and J 0 bases; bases outside gene matches: 11. The CDR3 DNA sequence: TGTGCCAGCAGCGGGGGACAGGGGTTGGGTTTGATGAACACTGAAGCTTTCTTT. It yields the protein CASSGGQGLGLMNTEAFF.